Below are 13 T cell receptor beta chains sequenced from a single sample in a study of blood T cell repertoires in COVID-19. Here immunoSEQ multiplex PCR was the method, and the copy in TCRdb shows in-frame clones only, minus some. The table includes 95,000 to 150,000 clones, less than 90% detected once. The sample comprised peripheral blood. The source is a man older than 75 with acute or convalescent COVID-19.

This chain links TRBV28 with TRBJ2-7; 10 positions match TRBD1. The CDR3 spans 14 residues. Germline V lookup: CDR1 MDHEN, CDR2 SYDVKM. J gave up 6 bases and V 7 bases, and 9 bases lay outside the gene matches. The CDR3 DNA sequence: TGTGCCAGCACTCGGTCTGGGACAGGGGCCGAGCAGTACTTC. This sequence encodes CASTRSGTGAEQYF.

The chain recombines TRBV2 with TRBJ1-6, with D possibly matching TRBD1 (6 bases). CDR3 size: 13 residues. Trimming removed 7 bases at V and 6 bases at J, with 10 bases between. From germline, CDR1 is SNHLY and CDR2 FYNNEI. The CDR3: CASMTGLNSPLHF. CDR3 bases: TGTGCCAGCATGACAGGCCTTAATTCACCCCTCCACTTT.

This clone was counted only a few times. The chain couples TRBV5-1 to TRBJ1-2, with 7 bases matching TRBD1. Germline-derived CDR1 and CDR2 are SGHRS and YFSETQ. V was pared by 0 bases and J by 6 bases, with 8 bases of the junction left unmatched. The CDR3 consists of 15 residues. The CDR3 region is CASSLGGGEGNGYTF. CDR3 in DNA: TGCGCCAGCAGCTTGGGAGGGGGCGAGGGAAATGGCTACACCTTC.

This clone was observed a few times. The chain couples TRBV2 to TRBJ2-7; possibly TRBD1 for D (5 bases). The CDR3 is made up of 14 amino acids. V lost 2 bases and J 3 bases, leaving 11 bases between the germline ends. Germline V gives CDR1 SNHLY, CDR2 FYNNEI. The CDR3 region has the DNA TGTGCCAGCAGTGAAAAGGACATCTTCTACGAGCAGTACTTC. This sequence encodes CASSEKDIFYEQYF.

The chain carries TRBV6-5 and TRBJ2-7; a possible D gene is TRBD2 (6 bases). The ends were cut back, 5 bases at V and 4 bases at J, with 12 bases in the middle. Germline-derived CDR1 and CDR2 are MNHEY and SVGAGI. This CDR3 has 13 amino acids. In DNA form, the CDR3 reads TGTGCCAGCAGTCCGGCGGGACTTTACGAGCAGTACTTC. It translates to CASSPAGLYEQYF.

This clone has a single count. This chain uses TRBV7-9 with TRBJ2-7; 9 positions match TRBD2. Looked up from germline, CDR1 is SEHNR and CDR2 is FQNEAQ (reference sequence). The junction had 5 bases not matched to a gene; V was cut back by 2 bases and J by 6 bases. The CDR3 totals 14 residues. The CDR3 DNA reads as TGTGCCAGCAGCTTAAGCGGGGGGATTGCCGAGCAGTACTTC. Amino acid sequence: CASSLSGGIAEQYF.

This clone was counted between two and nine times. V gene TRBV4-3 combines with J gene TRBJ2-7; D call uncertain. The germline V gene has CDR1 LGHNA and CDR2 YSLEER. This CDR3 region has 15 residues. Trimming left V 0 bases short and J 2 bases short, with 11 bases between. The CDR3 is CASSQDHASTYEQYF. CDR3 nucleotide sequence: TGCGCCAGCAGCCAAGATCATGCCTCTACCTACGAGCAGTACTTC.

The J gene is TRBJ2-1, the V gene TRBV10-3; TRBD1 matches 8 bases. Germline V lookup: CDR1 ENHRY, CDR2 SYGVKD. The length of the CDR3 is 12 residues. V was clipped by 9 bases and J by 10 bases; unmatched bases: 8. In DNA, the CDR3 is TGTGCCATTCGACAGGGGACCGAAGAGCAGTTCTTC. Amino acids: CAIRQGTEEQFF.

The chain has TRBV6-4 and TRBJ1-4; D ambiguous. The CDR3 sequence is 14 residues long. Germline CDR1 is MRHNA and CDR2 is SNTAGT. The V and J ends lost 1 base and 4 bases respectively, with 7 bases between them. The CDR3 region is CASSDYRFNEKLFF. The CDR3, as DNA: TGTGCCAGCAGTGACTATCGGTTTAATGAAAAACTGTTTTTT.

The chain uses TRBV13 and TRBJ2-7, with 7 bases that match TRBD1. The CDR3 extends over 15 amino acids. Losses at the gene ends were 5 bases for V and 2 bases for J; bases not matched to a gene: 9. Germline lookup yields CDR1 PRHDT and CDR2 FYEKMQ (reference sequence). CDR3 in DNA: TGTGCCAGCAGCCTGACAGGGCTGCTAACCTACGAGCAGTACTTC. It specifies CASSLTGLLTYEQYF.

J is TRBJ1-3 and V is TRBV19, with a tentative D call TRBD1 (5 bases). Germline CDR1 LNHDA, CDR2 SQIVND (reference sequence). Trimming shortened V by 6 bases and J by 4 bases, and 7 bases separated the two germline ends. The CDR3 totals 12 residues. CDR3 region: CASRRTGNTIYF. The CDR3 DNA sequence: TGTGCCAGTAGGCGGACAGGAAACACCATATATTTT.

In its sample, this clone was seen once. The chain joins TRBV29-1 to TRBJ2-7, with 7 bases that match TRBD1. The trim removed 4 bases at V and 4 bases at J, leaving 13 bases unmatched. CDR3 size: 15 residues. Germline CDR1 is SQVTM and CDR2 is ANQGSEA. CDR3 sequence: CSVASGARGRYEQYF. The CDR3 nucleotides are TGCAGCGTTGCTTCTGGGGCCAGGGGGAGATACGAGCAGTACTTC.

V and J are TRBV4-1 and TRBJ1-2; possibly TRBD1 for D (6 bases). The germline V and J ends were trimmed by 4 bases and 0 bases, with 15 bases remaining between them. This CDR3 has 16 residues. Looked up from germline, CDR1 is MGHRA and CDR2 is YSYEKL. CDR3: CASSREGGLANYGYTF. The CDR3, as DNA: TGCGCCAGCAGCCGCGAGGGGGGACTAGCTAACTATGGCTACACCTTC.